The 10 T cell receptor beta chains reported below all come from one sample, sequenced in a study of blood T cell repertoires in COVID-19. Only in-frame clones appear in the TCRdb table, and some are missing; sequencing was by immunoSEQ multiplex PCR. The table records 250,000 to 350,000 clones, approximately 90% of them present only once. The sample taken for sequencing was peripheral blood. These receptors all come from a man aged 30 to 39 with acute or convalescent COVID-19.

The rearrangement links TRBV5-1 to TRBJ1-2; no firm D call. CDR3 length: 15 residues. CDR1 and CDR2 (germline): SGHRS, YFSETQ. Between the trimmed V and J ends, which lost 0 bases and 3 bases, there was a span of 12 bases. CDR3 loop: CASSLEGWEDYGYTF. In DNA, the CDR3 is TGCGCCAGCAGCTTGGAAGGGTGGGAGGACTATGGCTACACCTTC.

This chain joins TRBV5-1 and TRBJ2-6; 9 positions agree with TRBD1. Per germline, CDR1 SGHRS and CDR2 YFSETQ. After removal of 6 bases from V and 0 bases from J, the junction contained 10 bases not matched to a gene. CDR3 length: 18 amino acids. The CDR3 sequence is CASTPNRGPYSGANVLTF. The CDR3 DNA reads as TGCGCCAGCACGCCAAACAGGGGGCCCTACTCTGGGGCCAACGTCCTGACTTTC.

The chain links TRBV7-2 to TRBJ1-1, with unresolved D. The germline CDR1 and CDR2 sequences are SGHTA and FQGNSA. Trimming removed 1 base at V and 5 bases at J, with 11 bases between. CDR3 length equals 14 residues. The CDR3 coding sequence is TGTGCCAGCAGCTTAGGGATCGGAGGAACTGAAGCTTTCTTT. Residues: CASSLGIGGTEAFF. The variable domain in full, with the rest retrieved from reference TRBV7-2 and TRBJ1-1, is GAGVSQSPSNKVTEKGKDVELRCDPISGHTALYWYRQSLGQGLEFLIYFQGNSAPDKSGLPSDRFSAERTGGSVSTLTIQRTQQEDSAVYLCASSLGIGGTEAFFGQGTRLTVV.

This clone was recorded a few times. DNA of the CDR3: TGTGCCAGCAGTGCAGGGAATTATGGCTACACCTTC. This codes for CASSAGNYGYTF. The rearrangement uses TRBV7-9 and TRBJ1-2; D is perhaps TRBD1 (5 bases). Germline V gives CDR1 SEHNR, CDR2 FQNEAQ (reference sequence). V was pared by 6 bases and J by 5 bases, with 10 bases between. CDR3 length equals 12 residues.

The chain has TRBV7-2 and TRBJ2-1, with 7 bases that match TRBD1. Germline values: CDR1 SGHTA, CDR2 FQGNSA. CDR3 length: 13 amino acids. Unmatched junction bases numbered 4, after V lost 3 bases and J lost 8 bases. The CDR3 spells CASSFGTGDEQFF. In DNA, the CDR3 is TGTGCCAGCAGCTTCGGCACAGGGGATGAGCAGTTCTTC.

The chain recombines TRBV27 with TRBJ1-2; possible D gene TRBD1, 5 bases. CDR1 and CDR2 (germline): MNHEY, SMNVEV (reference sequence). The CDR3 is 17 amino acids. Trimming left V 0 bases short and J 6 bases short, with 20 bases between. CDR3 amino acids: CASSLSTVGPGPNGYTF. Written as DNA, the CDR3 is TGTGCCAGCAGTTTATCCACAGTGGGGCCTGGCCCTAATGGCTACACCTTC.

The chain combines TRBV29-1 with TRBJ1-2; D might be TRBD1 (6 bases). Looked up from germline, CDR1 is SQVTM and CDR2 is ANQGSEA. There are 13 residues in the CDR3. The germline V and J ends were trimmed by 2 bases and 8 bases, with 15 bases remaining between them. CDR3 sequence reads: CSVEPPDSKGYTF. The CDR3 nucleotides are TGCAGCGTTGAACCCCCGGACAGTAAGGGCTACACCTTC.

This chain joins TRBV18 and TRBJ1-2; tentative D call: TRBD1 (5 bases). The CDR3 consists of 15 residues. Per germline, CDR1 KGHSH and CDR2 LQKENI. Trimming took 5 bases from V and 6 from J, leaving 19 bases between them. The chain's CDR3 is CASSSSFEGRDGYTF. The DNA for the CDR3 is TGTGCCAGCTCATCCTCTTTTGAGGGGAGGGATGGCTACACCTTC.

V is TRBV5-6 and J is TRBJ1-2; 12 nucleotides align to TRBD1. Germline assignment: CDR1 SGHDT and CDR2 YYEEEE. The CDR3 spans 14 residues. The V gene end was trimmed by 4 bases and the J gene end by 7 bases; junction bases not matched to a gene: 5. Here the CDR3 DNA reads TGTGCCAGCAGCCTTGGGACAGGGGGCTTTGGCTACACCTTC. Translation gives CASSLGTGGFGYTF.

The chain links TRBV5-4 to TRBJ1-2; 7 bases line up with TRBD1. With 1 base clipped from V and 6 bases from J, the junction kept 3 bases outside the gene matches. The length of the CDR3 is 13 residues. Germline V gene lookup returns CDR1 SGHNT and CDR2 YYREEE (reference sequence). The CDR3, as DNA: TGTGCCAGCAGCTTGTGGGACAGTAATGGCTACACCTTC. Translated: CASSLWDSNGYTF.